This TCR beta chain emerged from a study of T cell responses to AZD1222 COVID-19 vaccine. General study findings and limits: White British donors predominated, females outnumbered males, and clonal diversity was possibly underestimated.

The CDR3 is made up of 15 amino acids. The V gene's germline CDR1 is LGHDT and CDR2 YNNKEL (reference sequence). Trimming took off 2 bases at V and 0 bases at J, with 10 bases between the two ends. Turning to this clone: Its antigen is undetermined.

Measured with immunoSEQ multiplex PCR; TCRdb has only the in-frame clones, and not every one. The table has over 150,000 clones, roughly 94% seen once. This rearrangement joins TRBV3-1 (or the pseudogene TRBV3-2) to TRBJ1-1; TRBD1 is a possible D gene (6 bases). This TCR derives from an adult who received the AZD1222 COVID-19 vaccine. Sequencing was performed on peripheral blood, taken 28 days after the second AZD1222 dose. The DNA for the CDR3 is TGTGCCAGCAGCCAATCCCAGGGGCTGAACACTGAAGCTTTCTTT. Its protein product is CASSQSQGLNTEAFF.